This paragraph covers one T cell receptor (beta chain) sequence. The sample belongs to a study of blood T cell repertoires in COVID-19. TCRdb's copy holds only in-frame clones and misses some; the assay was immunoSEQ multiplex PCR. The sample has 200,000 to 250,000 clones; 80% to 90% are singletons. The V gene end was trimmed by 1 base and the J gene end by 8 bases; junction bases not matched to a gene: 22. In germline, CDR1 is LGHNA, CDR2 YSLEER. This CDR3 spans 20 amino acids. The sequenced sample was peripheral blood. The source of this sequence is a man younger than 45 with COVID-19, enrolled during active disease. The chain employs TRBV4-3 and TRBJ2-1; 8 nucleotides agree with TRBD2. The CDR3 region is CASSQGFGKTGTRLGDEQFF. The CDR3 DNA sequence: TGCGCCAGCAGCCAAGGGTTTGGGAAAACCGGGACTAGGCTGGGCGATGAGCAGTTCTTC.